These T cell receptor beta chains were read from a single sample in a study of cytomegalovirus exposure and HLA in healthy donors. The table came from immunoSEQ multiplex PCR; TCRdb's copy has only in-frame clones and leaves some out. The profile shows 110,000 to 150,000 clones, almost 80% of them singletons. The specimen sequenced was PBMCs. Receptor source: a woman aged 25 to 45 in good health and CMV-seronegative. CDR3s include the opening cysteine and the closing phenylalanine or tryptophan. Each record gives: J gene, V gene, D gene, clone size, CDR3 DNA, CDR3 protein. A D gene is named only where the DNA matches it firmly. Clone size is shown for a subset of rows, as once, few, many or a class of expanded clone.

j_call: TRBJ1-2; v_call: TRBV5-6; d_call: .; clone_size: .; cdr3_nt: TGTGCCAGCAGCTTGGGCCAGGGGTGGCAGGCCGCGGGTGGCTACACCTTC; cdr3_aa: CASSLGQGWQAAGGYTF
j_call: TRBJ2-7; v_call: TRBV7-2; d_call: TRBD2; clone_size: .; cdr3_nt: TGTGCCAGCAGCTCCCTCCCGGTTAGCGGGGGGGGCTCCTACGAGCAGTACTTC; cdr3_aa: CASSSLPVSGGGSYEQYF
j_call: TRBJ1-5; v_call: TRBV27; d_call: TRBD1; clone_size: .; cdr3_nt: TGTGCCAGCAGCCCCCGGGACAGGAGATCTTATAGCAATCAGCCCCAGCATTTT; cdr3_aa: CASSPRDRRSYSNQPQHF
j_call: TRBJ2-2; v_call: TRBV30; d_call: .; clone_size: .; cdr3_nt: TGTGCCTGGAAGGAGAGGAGGAGTGGGGAGCTGTTTTTT; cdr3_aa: CAWKERRSGELFF
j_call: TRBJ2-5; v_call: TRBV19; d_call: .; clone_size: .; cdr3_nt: TGTGCCAGTTCTCGGGGCAGGGGCGTACGGGAGACCCAGTACTTC; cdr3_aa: CASSRGRGVRETQYF
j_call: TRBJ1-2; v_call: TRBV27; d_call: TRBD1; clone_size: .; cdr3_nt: TGTGCCAGCAGTCCCCGGGACAGGGTAGGCGGCTACACCTTC; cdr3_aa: CASSPRDRVGGYTF
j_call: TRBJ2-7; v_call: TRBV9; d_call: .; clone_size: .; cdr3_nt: TGTGCCAGCAGCGTCCAGGGGGGCTACGAGCAGTACTTC; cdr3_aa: CASSVQGGYEQYF
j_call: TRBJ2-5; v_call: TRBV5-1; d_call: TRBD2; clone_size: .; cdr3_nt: TGCGCCAGCAGCCATTCCGGGACTAACCAAGAGACCCAGTACTTC; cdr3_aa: CASSHSGTNQETQYF
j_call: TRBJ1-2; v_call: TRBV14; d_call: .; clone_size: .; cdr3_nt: TGTGCCAGCAGCCCATGGACTAACTTAAACTATGGCTACACCTTC; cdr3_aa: CASSPWTNLNYGYTF
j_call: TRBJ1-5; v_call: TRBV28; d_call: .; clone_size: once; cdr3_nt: TGTGCCAGCTGCCAGGTGCTTAGCAATCAGCCCCAGCATTTT; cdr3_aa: CASCQVLSNQPQHF
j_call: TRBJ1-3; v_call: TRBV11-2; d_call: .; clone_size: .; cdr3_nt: TGTGCCAGCAGCCCGAGAACAGGACCTGTGTTGGGAAACACCATATATTTT; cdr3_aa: CASSPRTGPVLGNTIYF
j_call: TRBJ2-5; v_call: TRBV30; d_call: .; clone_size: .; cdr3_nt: TGTGCCTGGAGTGGGAGGCAGCAAGAGACCCAGTACTTC; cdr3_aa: CAWSGRQQETQYF
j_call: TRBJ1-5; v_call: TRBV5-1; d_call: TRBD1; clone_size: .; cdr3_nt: TGCGCCAGCAGCACCGGGACAGGGGAAAGTCAGCCCCAGCATTTT; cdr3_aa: CASSTGTGESQPQHF
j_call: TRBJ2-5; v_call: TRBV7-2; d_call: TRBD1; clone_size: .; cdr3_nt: TGTGCCAGCAGCTTCAGGGGGCGCTGGGAGACCCAGTACTTC; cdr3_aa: CASSFRGRWETQYF
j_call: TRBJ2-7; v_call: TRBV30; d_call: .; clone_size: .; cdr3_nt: TGTGCCTGGAGTGTACGAAATAACCAGGGGGGTTGGTACGAGCAGTACTTC; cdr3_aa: CAWSVRNNQGGWYEQYF
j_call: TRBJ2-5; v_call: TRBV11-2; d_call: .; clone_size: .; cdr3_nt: TGTGCCAGCAGCCCAACACCAGGGGCAGCGACCCAGTACTTC; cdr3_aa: CASSPTPGAATQYF
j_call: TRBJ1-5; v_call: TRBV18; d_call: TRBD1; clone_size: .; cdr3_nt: TGTGCCAGCTCACCCGGACAGGGGGAGCCCCAGCATTTT; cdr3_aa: CASSPGQGEPQHF
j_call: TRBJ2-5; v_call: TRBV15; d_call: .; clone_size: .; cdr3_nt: TGTGCCACCAGCAGAGATTTAATAGGGGATGGCGAGACCCAGTACTTC; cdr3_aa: CATSRDLIGDGETQYF
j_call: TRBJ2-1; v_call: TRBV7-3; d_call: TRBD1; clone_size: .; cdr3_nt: TGTGCCAGCAGCTTAAAGGTCCGACAGGGGAACAATGAGCAGTTCTTC; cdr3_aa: CASSLKVRQGNNEQFF
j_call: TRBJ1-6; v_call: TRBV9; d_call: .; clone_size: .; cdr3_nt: TGTGCCAGCAGCGTAGGACAGGCCCGAAATTCACCCCTCCACTTT; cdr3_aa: CASSVGQARNSPLHF
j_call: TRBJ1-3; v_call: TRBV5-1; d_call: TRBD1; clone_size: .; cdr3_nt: TGCGCCAGCAGCTTGGCCGGGACAGGGTCTGGAAACACCATATATTTT; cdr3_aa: CASSLAGTGSGNTIYF
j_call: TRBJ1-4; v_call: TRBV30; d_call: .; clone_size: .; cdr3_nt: TGTGCCCACCTGGGGGGGCGAAAACTGTTTTTT; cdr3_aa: CAHLGGRKLFF
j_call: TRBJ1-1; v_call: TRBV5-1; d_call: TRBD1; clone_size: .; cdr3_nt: TGCGCCAGCAGCTCTATGGGACAGGGGGTAATGAACACTGAAGCTTTCTTT; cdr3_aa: CASSSMGQGVMNTEAFF
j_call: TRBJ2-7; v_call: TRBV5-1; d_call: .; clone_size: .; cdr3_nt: TGCGCCAGCAGCACCCGGCGGTTAGGGGTTTACGAGCAGTACTTC; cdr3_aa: CASSTRRLGVYEQYF
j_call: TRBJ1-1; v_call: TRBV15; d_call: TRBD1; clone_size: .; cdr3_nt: TGTGCCACCAGCGGATCCAGGGGGCTGAACACTGAAGCTTTCTTT; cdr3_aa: CATSGSRGLNTEAFF
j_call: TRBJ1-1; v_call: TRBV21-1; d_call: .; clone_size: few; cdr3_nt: TGTGCCAGCAGCAAAGCGCTTTGGCTTTTGGCAGGGGGCGAGGGTGAAGCTTTCTTT; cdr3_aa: CASSKALWLLAGGEGEAFF
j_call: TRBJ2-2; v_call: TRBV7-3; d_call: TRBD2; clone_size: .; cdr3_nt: TGTGCCAGCAGCTTAACGCGGAGGGGCTTAACGGGACTAGCGGGGGACTTGAACACCGGGGAGCTGTTTTTT; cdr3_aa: CASSLTRRGLTGLAGDLNTGELFF
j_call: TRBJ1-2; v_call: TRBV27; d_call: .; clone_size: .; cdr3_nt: TGTGCCAGCAGTTTAAGCGGGGTGGCTGGCTACACCTTC; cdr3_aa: CASSLSGVAGYTF
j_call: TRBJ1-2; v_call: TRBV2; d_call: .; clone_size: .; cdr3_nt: TGTGCCAGCAGTGAAACAAGGGCGGGCGGCTACACCTTC; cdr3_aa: CASSETRAGGYTF
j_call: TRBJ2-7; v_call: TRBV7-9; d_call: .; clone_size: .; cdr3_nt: TGTGCCAGCAGCTTAGAAGGACAGAGGCCTTCCGCCGAGCAGTACTTC; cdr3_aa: CASSLEGQRPSAEQYF
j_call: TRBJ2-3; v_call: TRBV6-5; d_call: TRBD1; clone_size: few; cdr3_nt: TGTGCCAGCAGTTACTGGGGACAGGGGGGGGATACGCAGTATTTT; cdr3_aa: CASSYWGQGGDTQYF
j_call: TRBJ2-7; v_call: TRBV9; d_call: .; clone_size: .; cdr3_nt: TGTGCCAGCAGCGCCCGGACAGAAACCTACGAGCAGTACTTC; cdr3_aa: CASSARTETYEQYF
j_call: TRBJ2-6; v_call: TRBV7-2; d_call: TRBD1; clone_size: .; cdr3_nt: TGTGCCAGCAGCACCGGACAGGGAGCCTTCTCTGGGGCCAACGTCCTGACTTTC; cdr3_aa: CASSTGQGAFSGANVLTF
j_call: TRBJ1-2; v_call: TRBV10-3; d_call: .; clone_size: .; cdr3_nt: TGTGCCATCAGTTCGACAGGCCTCTATGGCTACACCTTC; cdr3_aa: CAISSTGLYGYTF
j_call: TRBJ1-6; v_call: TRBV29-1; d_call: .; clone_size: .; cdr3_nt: TGCAGCGTTGAAGAGGCTCGGGGGAGCCCCCTCCACTTT; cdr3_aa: CSVEEARGSPLHF
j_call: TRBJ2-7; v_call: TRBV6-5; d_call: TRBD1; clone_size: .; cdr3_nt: TGTGCCAGCAGTACCGACAGGGACGGGGAGCAGTACTTC; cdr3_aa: CASSTDRDGEQYF
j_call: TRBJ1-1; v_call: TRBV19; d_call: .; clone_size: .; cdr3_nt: TGTGCCAGTAGTATAGATTCGGCCGTGGTTGGGCAAGCTTTCTTT; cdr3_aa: CASSIDSAVVGQAFF
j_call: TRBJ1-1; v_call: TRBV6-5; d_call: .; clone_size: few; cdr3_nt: TGTGCCAGCAGTTACGTGACAGGACAGAACACTGAAGCTTTCTTT; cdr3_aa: CASSYVTGQNTEAFF
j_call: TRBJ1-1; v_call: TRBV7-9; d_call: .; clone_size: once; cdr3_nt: TGTGCCAGCAGCTCAGAAGGGACACCGAACACTGAAGCTTTCTTT; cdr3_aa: CASSSEGTPNTEAFF
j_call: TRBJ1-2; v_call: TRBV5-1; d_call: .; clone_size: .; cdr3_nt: TGCGCCAGCAGCCCCGGGTCTAGTATGGCCTACACCTTC; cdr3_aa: CASSPGSSMAYTF
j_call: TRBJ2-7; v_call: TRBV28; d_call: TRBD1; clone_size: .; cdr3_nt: TGTGCCAGCAGAGTACCGGGACAGGGATACGAGCAGTACTTC; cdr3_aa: CASRVPGQGYEQYF
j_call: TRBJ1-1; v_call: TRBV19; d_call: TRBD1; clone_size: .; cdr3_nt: TGTGCCAGTACCTGGACAGGTCCCACTGAAGCTTTCTTT; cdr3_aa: CASTWTGPTEAFF
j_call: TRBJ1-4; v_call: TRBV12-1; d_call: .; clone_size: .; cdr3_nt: TGTGCCAGCAGCTTTTTAACCAGGGAAGGTCGAGGTGAAAAACTGTTTTTT; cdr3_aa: CASSFLTREGRGEKLFF
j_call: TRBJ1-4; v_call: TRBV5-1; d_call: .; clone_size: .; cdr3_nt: TGCGCCAGCAGCGAACAGGGCCTTACTGAAAAACTGTTTTTT; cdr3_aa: CASSEQGLTEKLFF
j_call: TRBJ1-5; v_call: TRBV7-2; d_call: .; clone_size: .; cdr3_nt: TGTGCCAGCAGCGGACATCAGGGTAAGTATCAGCCCCAGCATTTT; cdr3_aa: CASSGHQGKYQPQHF
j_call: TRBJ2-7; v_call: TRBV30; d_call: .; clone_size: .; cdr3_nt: TGTGCCTGGAGTGTACTGAGGAACTACGAGCAGTACTTC; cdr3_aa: CAWSVLRNYEQYF
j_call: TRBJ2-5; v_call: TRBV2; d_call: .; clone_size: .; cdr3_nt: TGTGCCAGCAGTGGGAGACAGGACCAAGAGACCCAGTACTTC; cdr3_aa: CASSGRQDQETQYF
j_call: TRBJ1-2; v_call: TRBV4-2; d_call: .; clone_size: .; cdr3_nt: TGTGCCAGCAGCCAAGAGGTACAGGGACACTATGGCTACACCTTC; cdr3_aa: CASSQEVQGHYGYTF
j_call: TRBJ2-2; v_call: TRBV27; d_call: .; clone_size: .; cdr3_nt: TGTGCCAGCGGGAGGGGGGGCACCGGGGAGCTGTTTTTT; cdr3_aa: CASGRGGTGELFF
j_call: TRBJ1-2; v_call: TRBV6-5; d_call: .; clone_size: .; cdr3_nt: TGTGCCAGCAGTCCGGGGGGGACTAACTATGGCTACACCTTC; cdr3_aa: CASSPGGTNYGYTF
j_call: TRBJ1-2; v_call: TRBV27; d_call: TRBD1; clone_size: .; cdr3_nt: TGTGCCAGCAGTCCGAACCGGGACAGGGGCTACACCTTC; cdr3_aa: CASSPNRDRGYTF
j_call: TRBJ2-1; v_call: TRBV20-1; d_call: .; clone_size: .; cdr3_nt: TGCAGTGCTCCGGACTTGCCGGATCAGTTCTTC; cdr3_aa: CSAPDLPDQFF
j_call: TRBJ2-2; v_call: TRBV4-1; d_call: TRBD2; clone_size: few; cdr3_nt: TGCGCCAGCAGCCAAGAACTGGGGGGGGAAGGGACCACCGGGGAGCTGTTTTTT; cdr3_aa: CASSQELGGEGTTGELFF
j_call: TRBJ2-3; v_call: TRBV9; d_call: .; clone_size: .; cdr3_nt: TGTGCCAGCAGCGAGGGTGGGAGCTATACGCAGTATTTT; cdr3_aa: CASSEGGSYTQYF
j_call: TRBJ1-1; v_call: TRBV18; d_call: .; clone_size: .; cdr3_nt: TGTGCCAGCTCACCACTCAGGGGTGAAACTGAAGCTTTCTTT; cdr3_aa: CASSPLRGETEAFF